The sequence of this T cell receptor beta chain was determined in a study of Tregs in tolerant kidney transplant recipients. Study-level results: In tolerant patients, donor-specific Tregs outgrew total Tregs, suggesting antigen-driven expansion. Expanding Tregs on activated donor B cells appeared to best identify donor-specific TCRbeta clones. Changing PCR primers prevented nucleotide comparison between some patients' samples.

Germline V gives CDR1 SGHRS, CDR2 YFSETQ. CDR3 length equals 13 residues. The table came from immunoSEQ multiplex PCR; TCRdb's copy has only in-frame clones and leaves some out. Its clone listing holds 48,000 or so clones. To note about this clone: What it binds is unknown. The read terminates 3 residues ahead of where the CDR3 ends, so the germline J gene completes it.

The specimen was CD4+ T cells from blood, collected before the transplant. The chain is built from TRBV5-1 and TRBJ1-1, with TRBD1 matching over 8 bases. This TCR was sampled from a human donor who received a combined kidney and bone marrow transplant. Here the CDR3 reads CASSLDGQGEAFF. The DNA read from the CDR3 is TGCGCCAGCAGCTTGGACGGACAGGGCGAA.